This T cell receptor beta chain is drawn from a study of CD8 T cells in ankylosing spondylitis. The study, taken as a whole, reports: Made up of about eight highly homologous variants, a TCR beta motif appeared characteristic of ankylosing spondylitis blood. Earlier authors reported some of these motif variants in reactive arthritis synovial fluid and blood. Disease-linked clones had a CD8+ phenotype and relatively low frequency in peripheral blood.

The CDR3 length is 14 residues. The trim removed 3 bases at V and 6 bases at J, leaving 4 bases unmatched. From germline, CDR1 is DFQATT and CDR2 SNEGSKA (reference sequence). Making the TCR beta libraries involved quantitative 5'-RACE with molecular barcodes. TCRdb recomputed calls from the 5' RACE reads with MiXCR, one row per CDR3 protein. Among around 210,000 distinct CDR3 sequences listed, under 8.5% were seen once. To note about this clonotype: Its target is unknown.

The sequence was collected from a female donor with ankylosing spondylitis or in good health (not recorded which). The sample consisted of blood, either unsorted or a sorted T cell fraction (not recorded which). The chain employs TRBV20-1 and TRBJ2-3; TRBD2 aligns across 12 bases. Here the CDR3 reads CSASPSGREDTQYF. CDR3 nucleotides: TGCAGTGCTAGCCCTAGCGGGAGGGAGGATACGCAGTATTTT.